The rows below give T cell receptor beta chains drawn from one sample of a study of human T cells and chemical hapten exposure. In TCRdb, the RACE reads were re-called with MiXCR into one record per CDR3 protein. The data hold about 90,000 distinct CDR3 sequences, with approximately 11% observed a single time. The starting material was whole blood, obtained in connection with sensitization to the hapten diphenylcyclopropenone (DPC). The source is a woman younger than 45 with alopecia areata. Some clones in this sample may be carry-over from other donors' samples. Both conserved end residues are part of each CDR3. A D gene is named only where the DNA matches it firmly. Part of the rows lack a size; the others show once, few, many or a class for expanded clones.

CDR3 protein | CDR3 DNA | D gene | V gene | clone size | J gene
CASCFSPGRTQYF | TGTGCCAGCTGTTTCAGCCCCGGGAGGACCCAGTACTTC | NA | TRBV2 | many | TRBJ2-5
CASSYRGYSEKLFF | TGTGCCAGCAGCTACAGGGGGTATAGTGAAAAACTGTTTTTT | TRBD1 | TRBV7-2 | many | TRBJ1-4
CASSLVSGPGTVHF | TGTGCCAGCAGCTTAGTCTCGGGTCCCGGGACAGTCCACTTT | TRBD1 | TRBV7-2 | many | TRBJ1-6
CASSSSGTARSSYEQYF | TGTGCCAGCAGCAGCTCAGGGACGGCCAGGAGCTCCTACGAGCAGTACTTC | NA | TRBV21-1 | NA | TRBJ2-7
CSSRGQWNEQFF | TGCAGCTCCCGGGGCCAATGGAATGAGCAGTTCTTC | NA | TRBV29-1 | few | TRBJ2-1
CASSYDGLGTNTEAFF | TGTGCCAGCAGTTACGATGGGCTCGGAACGAACACTGAAGCTTTCTTT | NA | TRBV6-5 | few | TRBJ1-1
CSAENLRANTEAFF | TGCAGTGCTGAAAACCTAAGGGCGAACACTGAAGCTTTCTTT | NA | TRBV20-1 | NA | TRBJ1-1
CASSPRLAGGPGDTQYF | TGTGCCAGCAGTCCACGACTAGCGGGAGGGCCAGGAGATACGCAGTATTTT | TRBD2 | TRBV27 | many | TRBJ2-3
CASSVKGARETQYF | TGCGCCAGCAGCGTAAAAGGGGCGCGAGAGACCCAGTACTTC | NA | TRBV5-1 | NA | TRBJ2-5
CSVERQGRMNTEAFF | TGCAGCGTTGAGAGACAGGGTCGAATGAACACTGAAGCTTTCTTT | TRBD1 | TRBV29-1 | NA | TRBJ1-1
CASSGRTAGPETQYF | TGTGCCAGCAGCGGAAGGACAGCCGGCCCCGAGACCCAGTACTTC | NA | TRBV7-9 | once | TRBJ2-5
CASSGGTSTDTQYF | TGTGCCAGCAGCGGGGGTACTAGCACAGATACGCAGTATTTT | NA | TRBV9 | many | TRBJ2-3
CASSQSCWSQTGAWDTQYF | TGCGCCAGCAGTCAATCGTGTTGGTCCCAGACGGGAGCGTGGGATACGCAGTATTTT | NA | TRBV23-1 | many | TRBJ2-3
CSATEGSSGRARNEQFF | TGCAGTGCTACAGAAGGGTCTAGCGGGAGGGCCCGCAATGAGCAGTTCTTC | TRBD2 | TRBV20-1 | many | TRBJ2-1
CASSQGGEGETQYF | TGTGCCAGCAGCCAAGGCGGGGAAGGAGAGACCCAGTACTTC | NA | TRBV6-4 | many | TRBJ2-5
CASSDGLAGLYNEQFF | TGTGCCAGCAGCGACGGACTAGCGGGCCTTTACAATGAGCAGTTCTTC | TRBD2 | TRBV2 | many | TRBJ2-1